This TCR beta chain was sequenced during a study of response to subunit inactivated influenza vaccine. This clonotype was observed a few times. The antigen is undetermined. TCRdb called the RT-PCR reads again in MiXCR, with one record for every CDR3 protein. The sample consists of about half a million distinct CDR3 sequences, approximately 7.7% of them appearing once. Looked up from germline, CDR1 is SGHAT and CDR2 is FQNNGV. The CDR3 is made up of 16 amino acids. With 3 bases removed from V and 5 bases from J, the gap between germline ends came to 16 bases. Study conclusions and caveats: T cells newly recruited by each seasonal influenza vaccination are few, the authors suggested.

This chain links TRBV11-2 with TRBJ2-2, with D perhaps TRBD1 or TRBD2 (6 bases each). The source of this sequence is a man aged 45 to 75 who received an inactivated influenza vaccine. The sequencing here drew on PBMCs from blood, taken about 23 months after vaccination. The CDR3 protein is CASSFPKGGKTGELFF. In DNA, the CDR3 is TGTGCCAGCAGCTTCCCGAAGGGGGGTAAAACCGGGGAGCTGTTTTTT.